This passage covers 16 T cell receptor beta chains from one sample sequenced in a study of metastatic and nonmetastatic thyroid tumors. Thyroid surgery had not been preceded by any treatment in any patient. TCRdb re-called the PCR reads via MiXCR. The sample shows about 41,000 clones, 20% to 25% of them seen only once. Sequencing was performed on tumor tissue. All receptors derive from a female donor with papillary thyroid cancer or a benign thyroid nodule (not recorded which). Some clones in this sample may be carry-over from other donors' samples.

V gene TRBV5-1 combines with J gene TRBJ2-2; 11 bases are shared with TRBD1. The CDR3 extends over 16 amino acids. With V trimmed by 4 bases and J by 7 bases, 9 bases remained unmatched. The V gene's germline CDR1 is SGHRS and CDR2 YFSETQ. CDR3 sequence reads: CASSPGQGGTGGELFF. The CDR3 coding sequence is TGCGCCAGCAGCCCGGGACAGGGGGGAACCGGCGGGGAGCTGTTTTTT.

The V call is TRBV11-2, the J call TRBJ2-7; maybe TRBD2 (5 bases). Germline loops: CDR1 SGHAT, CDR2 FQNNGV. The CDR3 covers 15 residues. V shed 1 base and J shed 2 bases, with 12 bases lying between them. Here the CDR3 reads CASSLGVTGTYEQYF. The CDR3, as DNA: TGTGCCAGCAGCTTAGGGGTGACGGGAACCTACGAGCAGTACTTC.

The CDR3, as DNA: TGCAGTCCCACTCGGGGGGATAATTCACCCCTCCACTTT. As protein: CSPTRGDNSPLHF. The genes are TRBV20-1 and TRBJ1-6; D might be TRBD1 (5 bases). From germline, CDR1 is DFQATT and CDR2 SNEGSKA (reference sequence). There are 13 residues in the CDR3. The germline V and J ends were trimmed by 8 bases and 5 bases, with 13 bases remaining between them.

This clone was counted only a few times. V and J are TRBV6-2 or TRBV6-3 and TRBJ1-2; 7 nucleotides match TRBD1. Germline trimming cut 0 bases from V and 2 bases from J; bases unmatched to any gene: 3. The CDR3 length is 15 residues. The germline V gene encodes CDR1 MNHEY and CDR2 SVGEGT. CDR3 in DNA: TGTGCCAGCAGTTACTCAACAGGGGCGAACTATGGCTACACCTTC. Translating gives CASSYSTGANYGYTF.

Notes on this clone: A much larger clone sits a single nucleotide away, making a read error possible. V and J are TRBV19 and TRBJ2-5; 12 nucleotides match TRBD1. The CDR3 runs 14 residues. Germline assignment: CDR1 LNHDA and CDR2 SQIVND (reference sequence). The CDR3 reads CSSSPGTGGETQYF. CDR3 nucleotide sequence: TGTTCCAGTAGCCCCGGGACAGGGGGCGAGACCCAGTACTTC.

This clone was counted many times. The rearrangement uses TRBV24-1 and TRBJ2-5, with D unclear. The CDR3 length is 14 residues. The V and J ends lost 4 bases and 1 base respectively, with 9 bases between them. Germline V gene data show CDR1 as KGHDR and CDR2 as SFDVKD. CDR3 residues: CATSEPGPQETQYF. The CDR3 nucleotides read TGTGCCACCAGTGAACCCGGCCCCCAAGAGACCCAGTACTTC.

This clone was counted at least ten times. This CDR3 is also generated by other DNA sequences in the sample. DNA of the CDR3: TGTGCCAGCAGCCCCCTAGCGGGGGTCCCCACAGATACGCAGTATTTT. Protein: CASSPLAGVPTDTQYF. The rearrangement links TRBV3-1 to TRBJ2-3, with TRBD2 identical over 10 bases. The length of the CDR3 is 16 residues. The junction had 6 bases not matched to a gene; V was cut back by 4 bases and J by 2 bases. From germline, CDR1 is LGHDT and CDR2 YNNKEL (reference sequence).

This clone was counted only a few times. V usage is TRBV27 and J usage is TRBJ2-1, with D possibly matching TRBD2 (6 bases). V shed 8 bases and J shed 5 bases, with 22 bases lying between them. CDR1 MNHEY and CDR2 SMNVEV come from the germline V gene (reference sequence). The CDR3 is 16 residues long. As DNA, the CDR3 is TGTGCCAGCGCTCCCTTCGGGAGATCATCCAACAATGAGCAGTTCTTC. It translates to CASAPFGRSSNNEQFF.

The V call is TRBV6-1, the J call TRBJ1-5; the D gene is possibly TRBD1 (6 bases). The CDR3 totals 15 residues. The V gene's germline CDR1 is MNHNS and CDR2 SASEGT. The V end was cut by 2 bases, the J end by 6 bases, with 14 bases between. CDR3 loop: CASSEPDSGAQPQHF. The CDR3 nucleotides read TGTGCCAGCAGTGAACCGGACAGCGGGGCTCAGCCCCAGCATTTT.

The chain employs TRBV11-3 and TRBJ2-3, with unresolved D. Germline V gives CDR1 SGHNT, CDR2 YENEEA. The CDR3 runs to 13 residues. The V end lost 6 bases, the J end lost 4 bases, and 11 bases lay between the germline ends. The CDR3 sequence is CASRNLVADTQYF. DNA of the CDR3: TGTGCCAGCAGGAATCTAGTTGCAGATACGCAGTATTTT.

This clone was picked up many times. The chain carries TRBV10-3 and TRBJ1-2, with no clear D. Germline V gene lookup returns CDR1 ENHRY and CDR2 SYGVKD. Trimming pared 3 bases from V and 3 bases from J, leaving 17 bases between. This CDR3 is built from 16 residues. The CDR3 nucleotides are TGTGCCATCAGTGATGGTGGCCGAGTATTGGACTATGGCTACACCTTC. Translating it yields CAISDGGRVLDYGYTF.

V is TRBV12-3 or TRBV12-4 and J is TRBJ2-7; 7 bases map to TRBD2. The J segment lost 7 bases and the V segment lost 5 bases, leaving 5 bases of the junction unmatched. The CDR3 contains 12 residues. The CDR3 is CASSPTSLEQYF. The CDR3 DNA sequence: TGTGCCAGCAGTCCGACTAGCTTGGAGCAGTACTTC.

Only a few counts were recorded for this clone. The J gene is TRBJ1-1, the V gene TRBV7-8; D may be TRBD1 (6 bases). Germline CDR1 SGHVS, CDR2 FQNEAQ. Trimming cost V 3 bases and J 0 bases, with 8 bases left between them. The CDR3 contains 14 residues. CDR3 residues: CASSLDSMNTEAFF. The DNA of the CDR3 is TGTGCCAGCAGCTTGGACAGCATGAACACTGAAGCTTTCTTT.

With respect to this clone: A much bigger clone sits one base away, suggesting this may be a read error. The CDR3 DNA follows: TGTGCCACCAGCAGATACAGGGGTTGGAGTGAAAAACTGTTTTTT. Residues: CATSRYRGWSEKLFF. The V call is TRBV15, the J call TRBJ1-4, with 7 bases that match TRBD1. The CDR3 totals 15 residues. Germline V gene lookup returns CDR1 LNHNV and CDR2 YYDKDF (reference sequence). Unmatched junction bases numbered 7, after V lost 2 bases and J lost 7 bases. The full variable domain, in which reference TRBV15 and TRBJ1-4 provide the parts outside the CDR3, is DAMVIQNPRYQVTQFGKPVTLSCSQTLNHNVMYWYQQKSSQAPKLLFHYYDKDFNNEADTPDNFQSRRPNTSFCFLDIRSPGLGDTAMYLCATSRYRGWSEKLFFGSGTQLSVL.

A few counts support this clone. The chain recombines TRBV6-1 with TRBJ2-2; D call uncertain. The CDR3 sequence is 11 residues long. V shed 4 bases and J shed 7 bases, with 4 bases lying between them. Germline CDR1 reads MNHNS; CDR2 reads SASEGT. CDR3 in DNA: TGTGCCAGCAGTGCCGGCGGGGAGCTGTTTTTT. Protein: CASSAGGELFF.

The chain couples TRBV9 to TRBJ2-6; 9 bases are shared with TRBD2. The V gene's germline CDR1 is SGDLS and CDR2 YYNGEE. This CDR3 has 19 amino acids. J gave up 0 bases and V 0 bases, and 7 bases lay outside the gene matches. Written as DNA, the CDR3 is TGTGCCAGCAGCGTAGAGAAGGCTAGCGGGGTCTCTGGGGCCAACGTCCTGACTTTC. Translating it yields CASSVEKASGVSGANVLTF.